This TCR beta chain was sequenced for a study of T cell responses to AZD1222 COVID-19 vaccine. The ends lost 5 bases at V and 4 bases at J; junction bases unmatched: 5. Germline-derived CDR1 and CDR2 are SGHTA and FQGNSA. The CDR3 is 14 amino acids. Concerning this clone itself: Its antigen is unidentified.

Produced via immunoSEQ multiplex PCR; TCRdb's table is partial and in-frame only. Among over 120,000 clones, 90% to 95% were seen once, and the ten largest hold about 1.9%. General study points: Every sample of the repertoires postdated the peak T cell response. Seropositive status at baseline applied to only five or six AZD1222 recipients. Donors were mostly white British, more females; clonal diversity possibly underestimated.

The chain is built from TRBV7-2 and TRBJ2-3, with TRBD2 identical over 8 bases. Sample: peripheral blood, taken on day 0 of AZD1222 vaccination. The TCR originated in an adult in good health. This chain's CDR3 is CASSQRGGSDTQYF. Here the CDR3 DNA reads TGTGCCAGCAGCCAACGGGGGGGCTCAGATACGCAGTATTTT.